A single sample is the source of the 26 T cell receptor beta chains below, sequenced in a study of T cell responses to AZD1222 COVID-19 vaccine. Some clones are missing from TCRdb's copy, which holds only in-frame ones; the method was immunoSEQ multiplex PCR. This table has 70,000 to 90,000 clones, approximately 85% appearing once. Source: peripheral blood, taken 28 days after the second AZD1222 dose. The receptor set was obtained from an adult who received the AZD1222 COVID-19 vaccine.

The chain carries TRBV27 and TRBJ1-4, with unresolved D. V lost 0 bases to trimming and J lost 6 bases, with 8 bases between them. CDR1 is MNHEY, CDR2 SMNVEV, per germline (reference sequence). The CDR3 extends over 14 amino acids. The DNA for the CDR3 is TGTGCCAGCAGTTTATCAGGGTTAGATGAAAAACTGTTTTTT. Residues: CASSLSGLDEKLFF.

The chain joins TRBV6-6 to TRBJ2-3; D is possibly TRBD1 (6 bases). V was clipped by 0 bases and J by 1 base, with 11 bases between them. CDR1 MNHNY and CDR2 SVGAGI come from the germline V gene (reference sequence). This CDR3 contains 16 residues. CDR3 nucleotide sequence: TGTGCCAGCAGTTACTCGGGGGCAGGGGGCACAGATACGCAGTATTTT. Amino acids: CASSYSGAGGTDTQYF.

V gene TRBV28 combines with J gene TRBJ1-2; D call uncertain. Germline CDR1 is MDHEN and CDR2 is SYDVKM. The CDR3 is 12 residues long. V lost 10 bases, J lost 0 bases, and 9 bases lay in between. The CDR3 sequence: CATPGSNYGYTF. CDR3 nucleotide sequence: TGTGCCACCCCGGGGTCTAACTATGGCTACACCTTC.

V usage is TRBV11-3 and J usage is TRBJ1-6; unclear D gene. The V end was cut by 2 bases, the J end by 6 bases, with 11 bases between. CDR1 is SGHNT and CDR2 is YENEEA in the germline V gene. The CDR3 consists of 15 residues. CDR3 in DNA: TGTGCCAGCAGCTTACACCCAGGACCTAATTCACCCCTCCACTTT. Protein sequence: CASSLHPGPNSPLHF.

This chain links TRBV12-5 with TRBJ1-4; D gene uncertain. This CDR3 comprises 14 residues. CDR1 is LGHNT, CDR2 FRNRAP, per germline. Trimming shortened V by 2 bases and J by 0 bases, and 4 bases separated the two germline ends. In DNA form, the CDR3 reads TGTGCTAGTGGTTTGCAGGCAACTAATGAAAAACTGTTTTTT. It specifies CASGLQATNEKLFF.

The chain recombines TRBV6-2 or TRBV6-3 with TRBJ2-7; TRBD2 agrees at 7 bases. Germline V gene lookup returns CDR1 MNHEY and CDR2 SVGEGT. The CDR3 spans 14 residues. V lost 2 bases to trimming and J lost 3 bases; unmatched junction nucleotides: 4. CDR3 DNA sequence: TGTGCCAGCAGTTACCGGCGGGAGAGCTACGAGCAGTACTTC. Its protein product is CASSYRRESYEQYF.

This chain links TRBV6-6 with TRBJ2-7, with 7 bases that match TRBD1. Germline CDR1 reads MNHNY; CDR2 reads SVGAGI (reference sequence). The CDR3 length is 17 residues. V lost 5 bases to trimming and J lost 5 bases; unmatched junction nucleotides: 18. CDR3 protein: CASSPGVFRQGTHEQYF. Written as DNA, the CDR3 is TGTGCCAGCAGTCCCGGGGTATTTAGACAGGGTACCCACGAGCAGTACTTC.

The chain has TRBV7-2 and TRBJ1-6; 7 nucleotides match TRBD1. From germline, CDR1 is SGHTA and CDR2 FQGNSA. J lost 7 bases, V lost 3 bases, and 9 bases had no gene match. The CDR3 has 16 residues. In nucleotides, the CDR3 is TGTGCCAGCAGCTTTTCCCGACAGGGACTAAATTCACCCCTCCACTTT. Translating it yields CASSFSRQGLNSPLHF. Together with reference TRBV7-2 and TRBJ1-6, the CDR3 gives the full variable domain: GAGVSQSPSNKVTEKGKDVELRCDPISGHTALYWYRQSLGQGLEFLIYFQGNSAPDKSGLPSDRFSAERTGGSVSTLTIQRTQQEDSAVYLCASSFSRQGLNSPLHFGNGTRLTVT.

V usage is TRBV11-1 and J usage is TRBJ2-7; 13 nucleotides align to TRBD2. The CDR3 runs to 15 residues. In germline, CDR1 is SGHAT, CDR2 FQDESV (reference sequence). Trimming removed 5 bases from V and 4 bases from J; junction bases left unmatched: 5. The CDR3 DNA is TGTGCCAGCAGCAAACGACTAGCGGGAGGATACGAGCAGTACTTC. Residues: CASSKRLAGGYEQYF.

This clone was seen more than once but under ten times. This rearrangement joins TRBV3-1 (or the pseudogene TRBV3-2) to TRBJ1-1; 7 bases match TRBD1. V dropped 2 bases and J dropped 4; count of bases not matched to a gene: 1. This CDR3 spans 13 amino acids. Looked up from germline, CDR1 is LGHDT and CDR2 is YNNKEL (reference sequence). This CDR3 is CASSQRQGTEAFF. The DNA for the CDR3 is TGTGCCAGCAGCCAACGACAGGGCACTGAAGCTTTCTTT.

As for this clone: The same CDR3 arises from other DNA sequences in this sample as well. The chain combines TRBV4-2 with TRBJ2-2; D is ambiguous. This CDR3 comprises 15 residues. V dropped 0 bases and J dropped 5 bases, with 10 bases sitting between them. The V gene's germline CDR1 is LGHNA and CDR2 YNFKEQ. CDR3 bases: TGTGCCAGCAGCCAAGAATCCTCGAGGACCGGGGAGCTGTTTTTT. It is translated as CASSQESSRTGELFF.

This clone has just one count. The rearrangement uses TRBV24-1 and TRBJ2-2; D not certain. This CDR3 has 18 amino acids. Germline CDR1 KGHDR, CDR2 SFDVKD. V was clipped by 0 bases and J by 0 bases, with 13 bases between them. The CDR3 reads CATSDLYETPTNTGELFF. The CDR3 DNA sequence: TGTGCCACCAGTGATTTGTACGAGACACCTACGAACACCGGGGAGCTGTTTTTT.

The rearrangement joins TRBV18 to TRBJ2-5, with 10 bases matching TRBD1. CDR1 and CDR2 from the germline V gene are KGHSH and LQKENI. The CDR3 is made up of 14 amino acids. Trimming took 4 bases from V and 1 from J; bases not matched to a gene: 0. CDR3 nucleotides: TGTGCCAGCTCACGACAGGGGGCCCAAGAGACCCAGTACTTC. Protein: CASSRQGAQETQYF.

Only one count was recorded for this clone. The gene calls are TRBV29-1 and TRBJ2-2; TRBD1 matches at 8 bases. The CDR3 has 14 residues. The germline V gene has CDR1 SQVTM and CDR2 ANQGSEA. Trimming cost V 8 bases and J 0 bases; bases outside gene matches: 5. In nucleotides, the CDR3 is TGCAGCACAAGACAGGGGACGAACACCGGGGAGCTGTTTTTT. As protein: CSTRQGTNTGELFF.

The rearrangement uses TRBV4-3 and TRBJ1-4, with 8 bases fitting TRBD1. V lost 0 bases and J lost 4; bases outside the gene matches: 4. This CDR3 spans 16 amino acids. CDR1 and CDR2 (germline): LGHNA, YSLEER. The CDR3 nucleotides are TGCGCCAGCAGCCAAGACCCGACAGGGGATAATGAAAAACTGTTTTTT. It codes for CASSQDPTGDNEKLFF.

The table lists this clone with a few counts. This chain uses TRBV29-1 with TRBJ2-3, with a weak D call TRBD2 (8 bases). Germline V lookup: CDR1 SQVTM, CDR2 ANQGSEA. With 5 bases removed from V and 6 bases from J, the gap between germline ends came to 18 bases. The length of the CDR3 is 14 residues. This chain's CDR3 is CSVLPGLGGDTQYF. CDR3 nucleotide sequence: TGCAGCGTTTTACCGGGACTAGGGGGCGATACGCAGTATTTT.

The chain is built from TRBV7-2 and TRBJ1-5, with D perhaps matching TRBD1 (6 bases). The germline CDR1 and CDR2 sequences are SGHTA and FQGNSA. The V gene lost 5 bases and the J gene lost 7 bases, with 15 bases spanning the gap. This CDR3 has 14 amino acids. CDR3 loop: CASSLQGSGQPQHF. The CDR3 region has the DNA TGTGCCAGCAGCCTACAGGGAAGTGGGCAGCCCCAGCATTTT.

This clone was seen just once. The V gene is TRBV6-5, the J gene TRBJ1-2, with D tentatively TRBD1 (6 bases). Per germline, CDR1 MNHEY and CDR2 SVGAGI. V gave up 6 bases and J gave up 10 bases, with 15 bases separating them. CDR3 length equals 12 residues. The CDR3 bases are TGTGCCAGCAGGTTAGGACAGAGACTCTACACCTTC. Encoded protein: CASRLGQRLYTF.

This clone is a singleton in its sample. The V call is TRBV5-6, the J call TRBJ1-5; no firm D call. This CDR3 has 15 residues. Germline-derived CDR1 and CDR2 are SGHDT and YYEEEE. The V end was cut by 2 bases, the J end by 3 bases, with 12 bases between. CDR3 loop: CASSFGAVANQPQHF. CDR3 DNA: TGTGCCAGCAGCTTCGGTGCGGTCGCCAATCAGCCCCAGCATTTT.

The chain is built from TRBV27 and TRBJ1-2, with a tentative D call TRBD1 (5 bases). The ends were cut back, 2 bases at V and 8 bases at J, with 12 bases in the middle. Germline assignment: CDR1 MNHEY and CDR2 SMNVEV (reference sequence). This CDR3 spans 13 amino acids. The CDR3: CASSLNQGGGYTF. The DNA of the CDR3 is TGTGCCAGCAGTTTAAATCAGGGTGGGGGCTACACCTTC.

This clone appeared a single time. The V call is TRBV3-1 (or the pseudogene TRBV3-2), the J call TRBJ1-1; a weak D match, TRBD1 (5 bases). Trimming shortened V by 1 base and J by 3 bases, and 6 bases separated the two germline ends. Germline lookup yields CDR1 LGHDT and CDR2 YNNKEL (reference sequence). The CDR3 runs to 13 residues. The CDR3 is CASSQAGHTEAFF. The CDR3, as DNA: TGTGCCAGCAGCCAAGCAGGGCACACTGAAGCTTTCTTT.

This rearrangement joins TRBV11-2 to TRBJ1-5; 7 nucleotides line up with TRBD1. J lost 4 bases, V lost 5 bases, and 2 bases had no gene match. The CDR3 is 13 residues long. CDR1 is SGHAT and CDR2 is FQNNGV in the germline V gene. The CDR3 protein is CASSQGQNQPQHF. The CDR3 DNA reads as TGTGCCAGCAGCCAGGGACAGAATCAGCCCCAGCATTTT. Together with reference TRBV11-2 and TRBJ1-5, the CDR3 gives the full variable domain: EAGVAQSPRYKIIEKRQSVAFWCNPISGHATLYWYQQILGQGPKLLIQFQNNGVVDDSQLPKDRFSAERLKGVDSTLKIQPAKLEDSAVYLCASSQGQNQPQHFGDGTRLSIL.

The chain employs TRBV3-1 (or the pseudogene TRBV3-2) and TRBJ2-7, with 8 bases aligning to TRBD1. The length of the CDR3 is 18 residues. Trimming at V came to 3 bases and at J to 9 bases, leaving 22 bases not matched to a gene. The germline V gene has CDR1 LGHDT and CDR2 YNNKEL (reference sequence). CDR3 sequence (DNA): TGTGCCAGCAGCCACCCGACCTCGCAGGGGGCCTTTGGGGTTCGGCAGTACGTC. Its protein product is CASSHPTSQGAFGVRQYV.

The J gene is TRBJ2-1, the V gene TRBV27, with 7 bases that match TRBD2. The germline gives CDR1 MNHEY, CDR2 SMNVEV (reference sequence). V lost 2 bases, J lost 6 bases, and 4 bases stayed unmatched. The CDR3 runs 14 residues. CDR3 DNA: TGTGCCAGCAGTTTAGCGGGAGCCCTCAATGAGCAGTTCTTC. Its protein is CASSLAGALNEQFF.

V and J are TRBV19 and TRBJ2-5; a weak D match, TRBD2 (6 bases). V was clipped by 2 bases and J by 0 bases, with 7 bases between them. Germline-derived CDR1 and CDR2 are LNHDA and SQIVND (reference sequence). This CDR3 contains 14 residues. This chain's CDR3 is CASSISGDQETQYF. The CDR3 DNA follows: TGTGCCAGTAGTATATCGGGGGACCAAGAGACCCAGTACTTC.

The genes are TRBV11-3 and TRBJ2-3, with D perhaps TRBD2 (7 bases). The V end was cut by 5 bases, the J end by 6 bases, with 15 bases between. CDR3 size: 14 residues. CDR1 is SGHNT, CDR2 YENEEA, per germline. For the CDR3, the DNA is TGTGCCAGCAGCGCCGGGGGGCCTGGGGATACGCAGTATTTT. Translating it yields CASSAGGPGDTQYF.